Shown below are 13 T cell receptor beta chains from a single sample sequenced in a study of breast tumors, draining lymph nodes, adjacent tissues. TCRdb redid the calling of the multiplex PCR reads with MiXCR, one entry per CDR3 protein. The data contain about 200,000 distinct CDR3 sequences, under 40% of them singletons. Axillary draining lymph nodes of breast cancer patients supplied the node samples. Input material: axillary lymph node tissue. The receptors shown here come from a female donor with breast cancer. Some clones in this sample may be carry-over from other donors' samples.

This chain uses TRBV30 with TRBJ2-2; TRBD2 might be the D (7 bases). The CDR3 totals 13 residues. Deletions cut 0 bases from V and 7 bases from J, with 9 bases between. Germline-derived CDR1 and CDR2 are GTSNPN and SVGIG (reference sequence). This CDR3 is CAWSVRGGGELFF. CDR3 nucleotide sequence: TGTGCCTGGAGTGTAAGGGGGGGCGGGGAGCTGTTTTTT.

At least ten counts were recorded for this clonotype. The J gene is TRBJ2-5, the V gene TRBV5-8, with 9 bases aligning to TRBD1. V was pared by 3 bases and J by 4 bases, with 7 bases of the junction left unmatched. The CDR3 covers 15 residues. Germline V gene sequence: CDR1 SGHTS, CDR2 YDEGEE. The CDR3 spells CASSSGTGRGETQYF. Here the CDR3 DNA reads TGTGCCAGCAGCTCTGGGACAGGGAGGGGAGAGACCCAGTACTTC.

CDR3 amino acids: CASSHTWDRGLSGELFF. The DNA of the CDR3 is TGTGCCAGCAGTCACACGTGGGACAGGGGACTCTCCGGGGAGCTGTTTTTT. The V call is TRBV6-5, the J call TRBJ2-2; TRBD1 matches 10 bases. The V gene's germline CDR1 is MNHEY and CDR2 SVGAGI. CDR3 length: 17 residues. Trimming removed 5 bases from V and 6 bases from J; junction bases left unmatched: 12.

The V call is TRBV5-1, the J call TRBJ2-5; D unclear. Germline V gene sequence: CDR1 SGHRS, CDR2 YFSETQ. The CDR3 extends over 13 amino acids. V lost 5 bases and J lost 3, with 11 bases in between. The CDR3 bases are TGCGCCAGCAGGCAGTCTTCGGAAGAGACCCAGTACTTC. Translation: CASRQSSEETQYF. Supplemented by reference TRBV5-1 and TRBJ2-5, the full variable domain reads KAGVTQTPRYLIKTRGQQVTLSCSPISGHRSVSWYQQTPGQGLQFLFEYFSETQRNKGNFPGRFSGRQFSNSRSEMNVSTLELGDSALYLCASRQSSEETQYFGPGTRLLVL.

This clonotype was found many times. The chain has TRBV7-9 and TRBJ2-3; D might be TRBD1 (5 bases). The ends were cut back, 2 bases at V and 1 base at J, with 7 bases in the middle. The CDR3 is 14 residues long. The V gene's germline CDR1 is SEHNR and CDR2 FQNEAQ (reference sequence). DNA of the CDR3: TGTGCCAGCAGCTTAATAGGGGGCACAGATACGCAGTATTTT. Translating it yields CASSLIGGTDTQYF.

In its sample, this clonotype was seen many times. The gene calls are TRBV20-1 and TRBJ2-3, with 11 positions matching TRBD2. CDR1 DFQATT and CDR2 SNEGSKA come from the germline V gene (reference sequence). CDR3 size: 15 residues. Trimming at V came to 1 base and at J to 3 bases, leaving 3 bases not matched to a gene. The CDR3 here is CSARARLAGTDTQYF. The CDR3 DNA reads TGCAGTGCTAGAGCCCGACTAGCGGGGACAGATACGCAGTATTTT.

The sample holds many counts of this clonotype. This chain uses TRBV9 with TRBJ2-7, with a tentative D call TRBD1 (6 bases). Deletions cut 3 bases from V and 0 bases from J, with 7 bases between. The germline CDR1 and CDR2 sequences are SGDLS and YYNGEE. The CDR3 is 13 residues long. The CDR3, as DNA: TGTGCCAGCAGCGAGACAGGCTCCTACGAGCAGTACTTC. Protein sequence: CASSETGSYEQYF.

Many counts were recorded for this clonotype. The rearrangement joins TRBV7-3 to TRBJ2-1, with 7 bases aligning to TRBD2. Germline CDR1 reads SGHTA; CDR2 reads FQGTGA. The length of the CDR3 is 14 residues. The trim removed 4 bases at V and 9 bases at J, leaving 9 bases unmatched. CDR3 sequence: CASSSIKGGGEQFF. The CDR3 coding sequence is TGTGCCAGCAGCTCAATCAAGGGCGGGGGTGAGCAGTTCTTC.

This clonotype was recorded a few times. Possible read error: a much larger clone is one base away. V is TRBV6-4 and J is TRBJ2-2; D is unclear. The CDR3 is made up of 14 amino acids. Deletions cut 5 bases from V and 2 bases from J, with 9 bases between. CDR1 is MRHNA and CDR2 is SNTAGT in the germline V gene. The CDR3 loop reads CASSPQINTGELFF. CDR3 coding DNA: TGTGCCAGCAGTCCCCAAATAAACACCGGGGAGCTGTTTTTT.

The V gene is TRBV4-1, the J gene TRBJ2-4, with D possibly being TRBD2 (5 bases). The V end lost 0 bases, the J end lost 6 bases, and 15 bases lay between the germline ends. The CDR3 extends over 16 amino acids. CDR1 MGHRA and CDR2 YSYEKL come from the germline V gene. CDR3 bases: TGCGCCAGCAGCCAAGAGTATGGGCGGGCAGGAAACATTCAGTACTTC. This gives the protein CASSQEYGRAGNIQYF.

In this sample, this clonotype turned up many times. The chain is built from TRBV10-3 and TRBJ2-3, with 15 bases fitting TRBD2. The CDR3 spans 15 residues. Trimming at V came to 11 bases and at J to 6 bases, leaving 9 bases not matched to a gene. Germline-derived CDR1 and CDR2 are ENHRY and SYGVKD. The CDR3 spells CAASGLAGGGDTQYF. CDR3 nucleotides: TGTGCCGCCTCGGGACTAGCGGGAGGAGGGGATACGCAGTATTTT.

The CDR3 sequence: CASSHKGVYEQYF. CDR3 nucleotides: TGTGCCAGCAGCCATAAGGGAGTCTACGAGCAGTACTTC. The gene calls are TRBV27 and TRBJ2-7, with D perhaps matching TRBD2 (5 bases). Germline values: CDR1 MNHEY, CDR2 SMNVEV (reference sequence). This CDR3 has 13 amino acids. V was trimmed by 6 bases and J by 3 bases, leaving 12 bases between them.

This clonotype was seen just once. This chain links TRBV15 with TRBJ2-7; 10 bases align to TRBD1. The CDR3 has 14 amino acids. J gave up 2 bases and V 5 bases, and 3 bases lay outside the gene matches. Germline values: CDR1 LNHNV, CDR2 YYDKDF (reference sequence). CDR3 residues: CATSRTGGAYEQYF. The CDR3 DNA reads TGTGCCACCAGCCGGACAGGGGGTGCCTACGAGCAGTACTTC.